A selection of T cell receptor beta chains follows, all from one sample in a study of cytotoxic CD8 clonotypes in ibrutinib-treated CLL. This table comes from immunoSEQ multiplex PCR, and its TCRdb copy is limited to in-frame clones, with some not included. The table includes tens of thousands of clones, approximately 90% detected once. The specimen comprised PBMCs, sampled after 12 months of ibrutinib treatment. The receptors come from a human donor with chronic lymphocytic leukemia. CDR3s leave out the opening cysteine and the closing phenylalanine or tryptophan. D genes are given only for firm matches. Not all rows give a size; the values are once, few, many and, for expanded clones, a class.

size | J | V | D | CDR3
. | TRBJ2-1 | TRBV7-9 | . | ASNPSGEQF
. | TRBJ1-2 | TRBV7-3 | . | ASSLSTNRDGYT
. | TRBJ2-3 | TRBV7-8 | . | ASSLARTGVVYGTQY
. | TRBJ2-7 | TRBV10-1 | TRBD1 | ASSEPGGSRRY
. | TRBJ1-2 | TRBV19 | . | ASSIQGLYGYT
. | TRBJ2-2 | TRBV5-5 | . | ASSWTRTYNTGELF
once | TRBJ1-2 | TRBV6-6 | TRBD1 | ASSLDRAVYGYT
. | TRBJ2-5 | TRBV30 | TRBD2 | AWSGQLAGEETQY
. | TRBJ1-2 | TRBV4-1 | . | ASSQDMAASNYGYT
. | TRBJ2-3 | TRBV4-1 | TRBD2 | ASSHQLTSGPTDTQY
. | TRBJ2-7 | TRBV19 | . | ASSISRGPPYEQY
. | TRBJ2-3 | TRBV5-1 | . | ASSLVPADTQY
. | TRBJ1-2 | TRBV5-3 | TRBD1 | ARSPPDSEVRLDRENYGYT
. | TRBJ1-2 | TRBV2 | . | ASINTGNNYGYT
. | TRBJ2-7 | TRBV4-3 | TRBD2 | ASSQELYGRAYEQY
. | TRBJ1-4 | TRBV9 | TRBD1 | ASSALDRGSEKLF
once | TRBJ2-7 | TRBV27 | TRBD2 | ASSSRGGLAGTTYEQY
. | TRBJ2-7 | TRBV7-2 | . | ASSFGETGPYEQY
. | TRBJ2-5 | TRBV7-2 | . | ASSKRWETQY
. | TRBJ1-2 | TRBV7-9 | . | ASSPQRGLYGYT
. | TRBJ2-7 | TRBV2 | . | ASRTRQVFGYYEQY
. | TRBJ2-7 | TRBV6-6 | . | ASSYSFWDEQY
. | TRBJ1-2 | TRBV9 | . | ASSENGYT
. | TRBJ2-1 | TRBV7-9 | . | ASSLAGGTARQF
. | TRBJ2-7 | TRBV4-1 | . | ASSQGRLRKGNHEQY
. | TRBJ2-3 | TRBV5-1 | . | ASSAQDTRDTQY
. | TRBJ1-2 | TRBV6-5 | . | ASSYYRVYGYT
. | TRBJ2-7 | TRBV27 | . | ASSLGYEQY
. | TRBJ1-2 | TRBV5-1 | TRBD1 | ASSPGGTGTYGYT
. | TRBJ2-3 | TRBV4-1 | TRBD2 | ASSHRAGGKDTQY
. | TRBJ1-2 | TRBV6-5 | . | ASSSGQNINYGYT
. | TRBJ1-5 | TRBV6-1 | . | ASSGTADQPQH
. | TRBJ2-7 | TRBV7-9 | TRBD1 | ASSTGTGGSYEQY
. | TRBJ2-1 | TRBV7-3 | TRBD2 | ASSISGSNNEQF
. | TRBJ2-7 | TRBV9 | TRBD2 | ATPGGESYEQY
. | TRBJ1-4 | TRBV28 | . | ASSQATGTHEKLF
. | TRBJ2-7 | TRBV9 | TRBD2 | ASTPPAGGPVSYEQY
. | TRBJ2-2 | TRBV27 | . | ASSFGGTGELF
. | TRBJ1-4 | TRBV27 | . | ASRSKWGEGWEKLF
. | TRBJ2-1 | TRBV6-5 | TRBD2 | ASSTGLGYEQF
few | TRBJ1-1 | TRBV30 | . | AWSTQGHTDAF
. | TRBJ2-3 | TRBV6-5 | TRBD2 | ASSYLAGGGDTQY
. | TRBJ1-1 | TRBV28 | . | ASYTIGLPGRAF
. | TRBJ2-1 | TRBV19 | TRBD1 | ASSIRDSYNEQF
. | TRBJ2-3 | TRBV9 | TRBD1 | ASSAEGQGVEDTQY
. | TRBJ1-2 | TRBV9 | TRBD1 | ASSVTGSSYGYT